The 10 T cell receptor beta chains below were found in one sample sequenced in a study of long-term antiretroviral therapy in people with HIV. Researchers ran immunoSEQ v3.0 at survey level. Here immunoSEQ multiplex PCR was the method, and the copy in TCRdb shows in-frame clones only, minus some. Among about 23,000 clones listed, 81% were seen once. The sample consisted of unsorted PBMCs, taken 1.5 years after starting antiretroviral therapy. Receptor source: a man aged 25 to 45 with HIV.

This clone has only one observation. The chain uses TRBV5-1 and TRBJ2-1; TRBD2 matches at 11 bases. The CDR3 has 17 amino acids. CDR1 is SGHRS and CDR2 is YFSETQ in the germline V gene. V was clipped by 5 bases and J by 8 bases; unmatched bases: 15. This chain's CDR3 is CASSPGLAATRGDEQFF. For the CDR3, the DNA is TGCGCCAGCAGTCCGGGACTAGCGGCAACTCGAGGGGATGAGCAGTTCTTC.

The V gene is TRBV10-2, the J gene TRBJ1-3, with unresolved D. Germline values: CDR1 WSHSY, CDR2 SAAADI. CDR3 length equals 10 residues. V shed 6 bases and J shed 11 bases, with 8 bases lying between them. CDR3 coding DNA: TGCGCCAGCAGCGATGGCTCCATATATTTT. Its translation is CASSDGSIYF.

This clone was picked up a small number of times. V usage is TRBV5-1 and J usage is TRBJ1-5, with D possibly matching TRBD1 (6 bases). The CDR3 extends over 16 amino acids. The germline gives CDR1 SGHRS, CDR2 YFSETQ. Deletions cut 0 bases from V and 1 base from J, with 11 bases between. The CDR3 loop is CASSLDPGGSNQPQHF. The CDR3 coding sequence is TGCGCCAGCAGCTTGGATCCGGGGGGCAGCAATCAGCCCCAGCATTTT.

The rearrangement joins TRBV18 to TRBJ2-7; D perhaps matches TRBD2 (6 bases). From germline, CDR1 is KGHSH and CDR2 LQKENI. Trimming shortened V by 6 bases and J by 0 bases, and 15 bases separated the two germline ends. CDR3 length: 15 amino acids. The CDR3 coding sequence is TGTGCCAGCTCGCACTCTAGCGCGAGCTCCTACGAGCAGTACTTC. Its translation is CASSHSSASSYEQYF. The variable domain in full, with the rest retrieved from reference TRBV18 and TRBJ2-7, is NAGVMQNPRHLVRRRGQEARLRCSPMKGHSHVYWYRQLPEEGLKFMVYLQKENIIDESGMPKERFSAEFPKEGPSILRIQQVVRGDSAAYFCASSHSSASSYEQYFGPGTRLTVT.

Only one count was recorded for this clone. The V and J genes are TRBV7-9 and TRBJ2-2; D not resolved. Trimming stripped 5 bases from V and 10 bases from J, with 8 bases between. The CDR3 spans 11 residues. The germline gives CDR1 SEHNR, CDR2 FQNEAQ (reference sequence). The CDR3 reads CASSGGAELFF. The CDR3 coding sequence is TGTGCCAGCAGCGGTGGAGCGGAGCTGTTTTTT. Combining the CDR3 with reference TRBV7-9 and TRBJ2-2 gives the whole variable domain DTGVSQNPRHKITKRGQNVTFRCDPISEHNRLYWYRQTLGQGPEFLTYFQNEAQLEKSRLLSDRFSAERPKGSFSTLEIQRTEQGDSAMYLCASSGGAELFFGEGSRLTVL.

The V gene is TRBV12-5, the J gene TRBJ2-2, with 9 positions matching TRBD2. Trimming took 9 bases from V and 4 from J; bases not matched to a gene: 6. Germline loops: CDR1 LGHNT, CDR2 FRNRAP. This CDR3 has 14 amino acids. The DNA of the CDR3 is TGTGCTAGGGAGACTAGCGGTGTCACCGGGGAGCTGTTTTTT. This encodes CARETSGVTGELFF.

This chain uses TRBV19 with TRBJ1-2, with D unclear. CDR3 length equals 13 residues. Germline V gene sequence: CDR1 LNHDA, CDR2 SQIVND (reference sequence). The V and J ends lost 4 bases and 4 bases respectively, with 10 bases between them. CDR3 in amino acids: CASSTDFPYGYTF. The CDR3 DNA sequence: TGTGCCAGTAGTACGGACTTCCCCTATGGCTACACCTTC.

V is TRBV19 and J is TRBJ2-7, with 10 nucleotides matching TRBD1. From germline, CDR1 is LNHDA and CDR2 SQIVND (reference sequence). The CDR3 totals 15 residues. Trimming took 4 bases from V and 5 from J; bases not matched to a gene: 8. The CDR3 region is CASSTPGQGRDEQYF. Here the CDR3 DNA reads TGTGCCAGTAGTACACCGGGACAGGGGCGTGACGAGCAGTACTTC.

The rearrangement joins TRBV19 to TRBJ1-5, with unresolved D. The CDR3 is 14 amino acids. V lost 4 bases, J lost 3 bases, and 10 bases lay in between. Germline V gene lookup returns CDR1 LNHDA and CDR2 SQIVND (reference sequence). The CDR3 spells CASSRSGLNQPQHF. Here the CDR3 DNA reads TGTGCCAGTAGTAGGTCAGGACTCAATCAGCCCCAGCATTTT.

In this sample, this clone turned up once. The chain carries TRBV30 and TRBJ2-1; 9 nucleotides match TRBD2. The CDR3 is made up of 15 amino acids. Germline trimming cut 7 bases from V and 7 bases from J; bases unmatched to any gene: 14. Germline loops: CDR1 GTSNPN, CDR2 SVGIG (reference sequence). The CDR3 nucleotides read TGTGCCTCCGGGTTCTTTAGCGGGAGAAGGAATGAGCAGTTCTTC. Protein sequence: CASGFFSGRRNEQFF.